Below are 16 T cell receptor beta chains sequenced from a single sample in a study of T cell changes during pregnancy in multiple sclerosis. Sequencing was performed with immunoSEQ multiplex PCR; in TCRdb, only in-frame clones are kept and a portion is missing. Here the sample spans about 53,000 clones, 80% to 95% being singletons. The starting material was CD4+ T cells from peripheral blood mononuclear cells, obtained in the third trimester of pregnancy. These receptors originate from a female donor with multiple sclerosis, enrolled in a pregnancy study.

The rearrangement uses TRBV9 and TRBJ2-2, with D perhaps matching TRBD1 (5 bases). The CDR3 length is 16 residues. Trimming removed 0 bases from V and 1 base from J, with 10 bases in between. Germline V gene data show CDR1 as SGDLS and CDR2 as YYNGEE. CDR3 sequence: CASSVGQTKNTGELFF. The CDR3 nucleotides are TGTGCCAGCAGCGTAGGACAGACGAAGAACACCGGGGAGCTGTTTTTT.

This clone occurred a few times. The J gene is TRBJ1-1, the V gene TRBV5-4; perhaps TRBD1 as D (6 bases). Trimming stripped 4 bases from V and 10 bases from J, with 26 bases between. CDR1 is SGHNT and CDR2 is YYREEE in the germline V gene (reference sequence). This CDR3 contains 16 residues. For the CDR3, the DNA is TGTGCCAGCAGCCCCCGGAACGTACAGGGAGGGGCGGTAGCTTTCTTT. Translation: CASSPRNVQGGAVAFF.

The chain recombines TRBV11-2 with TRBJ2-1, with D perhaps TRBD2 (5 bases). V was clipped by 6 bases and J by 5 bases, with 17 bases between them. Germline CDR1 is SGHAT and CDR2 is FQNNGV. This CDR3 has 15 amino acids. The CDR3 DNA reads TGTGCCAGCAGTTCTGACGGAGGAAAAAACAATGAGCAGTTCTTC. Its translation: CASSSDGGKNNEQFF. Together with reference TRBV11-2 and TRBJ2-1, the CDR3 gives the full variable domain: EAGVAQSPRYKIIEKRQSVAFWCNPISGHATLYWYQQILGQGPKLLIQFQNNGVVDDSQLPKDRFSAERLKGVDSTLKIQPAKLEDSAVYLCASSSDGGKNNEQFFGPGTRLTVL.

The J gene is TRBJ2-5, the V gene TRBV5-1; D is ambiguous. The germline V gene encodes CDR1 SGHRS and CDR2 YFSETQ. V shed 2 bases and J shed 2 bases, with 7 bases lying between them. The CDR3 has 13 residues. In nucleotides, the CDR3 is TGCGCCAGCAGCTTTTCCCAGCAAGAGACCCAGTACTTC. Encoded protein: CASSFSQQETQYF.

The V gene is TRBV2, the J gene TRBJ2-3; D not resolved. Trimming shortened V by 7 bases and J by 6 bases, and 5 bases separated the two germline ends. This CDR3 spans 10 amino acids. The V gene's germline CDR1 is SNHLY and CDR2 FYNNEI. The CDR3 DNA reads TGTGCCAGCATCTTGGATACGCAGTATTTT. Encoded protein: CASILDTQYF.

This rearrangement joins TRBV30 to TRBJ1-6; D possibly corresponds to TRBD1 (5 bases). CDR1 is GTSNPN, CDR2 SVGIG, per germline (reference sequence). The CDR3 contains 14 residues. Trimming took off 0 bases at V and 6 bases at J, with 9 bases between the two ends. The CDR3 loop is CAWSVGRGNSPLHF. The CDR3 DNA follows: TGTGCCTGGAGTGTAGGGAGGGGTAATTCACCCCTCCACTTT.

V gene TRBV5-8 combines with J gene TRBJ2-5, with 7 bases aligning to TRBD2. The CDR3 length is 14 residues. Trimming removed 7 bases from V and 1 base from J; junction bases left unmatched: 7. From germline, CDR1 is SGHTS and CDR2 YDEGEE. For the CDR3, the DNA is TGTGCCAGCTTGGCGGGGGTATTCCAAGAGACCCAGTACTTC. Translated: CASLAGVFQETQYF.

This CDR3 is CASSLVSGGPYSYEQYF. The CDR3, as DNA: TGTGCCAGCAGCTTGGTTAGCGGGGGGCCGTACTCCTACGAGCAGTACTTC. This chain links TRBV11-2 with TRBJ2-7, with 10 bases aligning to TRBD2. Germline CDR1 reads SGHAT; CDR2 reads FQNNGV. The CDR3 consists of 17 residues. J was trimmed by 0 bases and V by 3 bases; bases with no gene match: 8. Drawing the rest from reference TRBV11-2 and TRBJ2-7, the complete variable domain is EAGVAQSPRYKIIEKRQSVAFWCNPISGHATLYWYQQILGQGPKLLIQFQNNGVVDDSQLPKDRFSAERLKGVDSTLKIQPAKLEDSAVYLCASSLVSGGPYSYEQYFGPGTRLTVT.

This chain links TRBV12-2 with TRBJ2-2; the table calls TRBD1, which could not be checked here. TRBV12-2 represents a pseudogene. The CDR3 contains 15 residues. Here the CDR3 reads CASRLAVPGAGELFF. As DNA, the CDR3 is TGTGCAAGTCGCTTAGCCGTCCCAGGGGCCGGGGAGCTGTTTTTT.

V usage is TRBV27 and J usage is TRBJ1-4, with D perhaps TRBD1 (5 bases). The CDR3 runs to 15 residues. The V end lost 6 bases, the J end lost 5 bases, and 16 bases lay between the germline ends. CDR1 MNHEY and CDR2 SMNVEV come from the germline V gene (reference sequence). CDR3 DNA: TGTGCCAGCAGGTTCTCACCTCAGGGAAATGAAAAACTGTTTTTT. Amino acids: CASRFSPQGNEKLFF.

CDR3 sequence reads: CASSYSAGVVNTEAFF. The CDR3 DNA is TGTGCCAGCAGTTACTCGGCAGGGGTCGTGAACACTGAAGCTTTCTTT. The V gene is TRBV6-5, the J gene TRBJ1-1; the D gene is possibly TRBD1 (6 bases). Trimming took off 0 bases at V and 0 bases at J, with 11 bases between the two ends. CDR3 size: 16 residues. CDR1 MNHEY and CDR2 SVGAGI come from the germline V gene.

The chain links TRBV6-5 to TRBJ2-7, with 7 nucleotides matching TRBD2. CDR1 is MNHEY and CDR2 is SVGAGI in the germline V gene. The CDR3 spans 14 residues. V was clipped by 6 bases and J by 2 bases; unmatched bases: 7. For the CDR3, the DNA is TGTGCCAGCAGGCCTATACTAGCGCCCTACGAGCAGTACTTC. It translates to CASRPILAPYEQYF.

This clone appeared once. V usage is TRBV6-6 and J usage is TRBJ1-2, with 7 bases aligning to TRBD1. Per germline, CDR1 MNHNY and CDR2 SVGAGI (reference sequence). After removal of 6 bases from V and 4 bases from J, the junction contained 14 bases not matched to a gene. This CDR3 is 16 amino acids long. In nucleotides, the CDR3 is TGTGCCAGCAGGCCGGGACAGAGCCTTGGTGTCTATGGCTACACCTTC. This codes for CASRPGQSLGVYGYTF.

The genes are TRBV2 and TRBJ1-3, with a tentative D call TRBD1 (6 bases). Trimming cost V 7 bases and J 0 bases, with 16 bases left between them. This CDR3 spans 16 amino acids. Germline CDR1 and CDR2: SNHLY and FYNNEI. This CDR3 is CASKSGQYNSGNTIYF. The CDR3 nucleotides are TGTGCCAGCAAAAGTGGACAGTACAACTCTGGAAACACCATATATTTT. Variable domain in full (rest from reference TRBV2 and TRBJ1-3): EPEVTQTPSHQVTQMGQEVILRCVPISNHLYFYWYRQILGQKVEFLVSFYNNEISEKSEIFDDQFSVERPDGSNFTLKIRSTKLEDSAMYFCASKSGQYNSGNTIYFGEGSWLTVV.

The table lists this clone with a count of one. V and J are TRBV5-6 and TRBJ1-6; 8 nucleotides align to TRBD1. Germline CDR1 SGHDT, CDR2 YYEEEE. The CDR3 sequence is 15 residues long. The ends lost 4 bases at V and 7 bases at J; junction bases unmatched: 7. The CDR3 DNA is TGTGCCAGCAGCAAAGGACAGGGAGTCAATTCACCCCTCCACTTT. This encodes CASSKGQGVNSPLHF.

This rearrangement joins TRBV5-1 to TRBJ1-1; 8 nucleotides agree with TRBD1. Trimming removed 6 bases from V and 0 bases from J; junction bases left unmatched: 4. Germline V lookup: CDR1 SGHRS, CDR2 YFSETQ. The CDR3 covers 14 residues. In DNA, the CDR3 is TGCGCCAGCACAGGGGGCCGGATGAACACTGAAGCTTTCTTT. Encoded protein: CASTGGRMNTEAFF. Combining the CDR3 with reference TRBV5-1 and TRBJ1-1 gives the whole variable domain KAGVTQTPRYLIKTRGQQVTLSCSPISGHRSVSWYQQTPGQGLQFLFEYFSETQRNKGNFPGRFSGRQFSNSRSEMNVSTLELGDSALYLCASTGGRMNTEAFFGQGTRLTVV.